This T cell receptor (beta chain) was retrieved from a study of T cells expressing NK-cell markers. For the study at large: Among eight sequenced donors, seven carried HCMV seropositivity while one was seronegative. Findings and caveats of the study: Once again these clonotypes came out on top in the CD3+CD56-NKG2C+ fraction of four donors.

Germline V gene sequence: CDR1 SGHTA, CDR2 FQGTGA. CDR3 length equals 12 residues. One entry per CDR3 protein, without DNA, is what TCRdb gives after re-calling the 5' RACE reads. The sample holds about 380,000 distinct CDR3 sequences. About this clonotype itself: Antigen specificity is unknown.

The chain carries TRBV7-3 and TRBJ2-7; without DNA, the TCRdb call of TRBD1 cannot be checked. Sequencing was performed on blood T cells: a sorted CD56 or NKG2C T cell subset, CD4+ or CD8+ T cells, or bulk PBMC T cells (not recorded which). This sequence was found in a man aged 18 to 69 in good health. The CDR3 spells CASSLSGGEQYF.